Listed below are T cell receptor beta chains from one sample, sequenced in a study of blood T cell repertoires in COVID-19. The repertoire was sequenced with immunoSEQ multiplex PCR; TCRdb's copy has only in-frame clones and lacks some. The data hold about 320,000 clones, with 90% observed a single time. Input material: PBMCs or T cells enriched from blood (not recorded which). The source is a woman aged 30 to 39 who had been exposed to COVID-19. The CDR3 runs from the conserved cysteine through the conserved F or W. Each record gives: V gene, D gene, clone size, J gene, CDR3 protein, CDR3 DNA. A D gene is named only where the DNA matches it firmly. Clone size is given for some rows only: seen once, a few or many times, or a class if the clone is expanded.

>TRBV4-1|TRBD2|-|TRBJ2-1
CASSFRTSSLGEQFF
TGCGCCAGCAGCTTCCGGACTAGTTCTCTGGGTGAGCAGTTCTTC
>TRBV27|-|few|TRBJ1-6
CASSLSRRGGLDSPLHF
TGTGCCAGCAGTTTATCGAGGAGGGGCGGATTAGATTCACCCCTCCACTTT
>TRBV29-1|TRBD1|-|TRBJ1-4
CSVRGFNEKLFF
TGCAGCGTCAGGGGGTTTAATGAAAAACTGTTTTTT
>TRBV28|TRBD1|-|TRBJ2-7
CASSFGDSQYYEQYF
TGTGCCAGCAGTTTTGGGGACAGCCAGTACTACGAGCAGTACTTC
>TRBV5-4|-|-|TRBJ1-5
CASSLLPDQPQHF
TGTGCCAGCAGCTTACTGCCGGATCAGCCCCAGCATTTT
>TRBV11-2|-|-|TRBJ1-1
CASSLGRGSNTEAFF
TGTGCCAGCAGCTTAGGTAGGGGATCGAACACTGAAGCTTTCTTT
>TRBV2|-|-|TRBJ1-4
CASNLWLDPRKLFF
TGTGCCAGCAACTTGTGGCTCGACCCCAGGAAACTGTTTTTT
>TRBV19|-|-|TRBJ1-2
CASIAGGADYGYTF
TGTGCCAGTATTGCCGGGGGGGCTGACTATGGCTACACCTTC
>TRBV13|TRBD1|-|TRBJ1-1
CASSEDRVSTEAFF
TGTGCCAGCAGCGAGGACAGGGTGTCCACTGAAGCTTTCTTT
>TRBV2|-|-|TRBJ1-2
CASSVGAVEGYTF
TGTGCCAGCAGTGTGGGGGCAGTGGAGGGCTACACCTTC
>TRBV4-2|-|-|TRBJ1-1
CASSPSRADRNTEAFF
TGTGCCAGCAGCCCGAGCAGGGCGGACCGGAACACTGAAGCTTTCTTT
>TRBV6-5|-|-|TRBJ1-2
CASSYIRGGQVGYTF
TGTGCCAGCAGTTATATCCGCGGGGGGCAGGTTGGCTACACCTTC
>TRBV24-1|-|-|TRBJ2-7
CATSDSEPGHSTYEQYF
TGTGCCACCAGTGATTCAGAACCGGGACATTCTACCTACGAGCAGTACTTC
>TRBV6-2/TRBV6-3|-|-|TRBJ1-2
CASSLPGRQNIYGYTF
TGTGCCAGCAGCCTTCCGGGGAGACAAAATATCTATGGCTACACCTTC
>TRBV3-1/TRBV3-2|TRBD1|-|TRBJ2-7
CASSLGDRGQKEQYF
TGTGCCAGCAGCCTTGGGGACAGGGGGCAGAAGGAGCAGTACTTC
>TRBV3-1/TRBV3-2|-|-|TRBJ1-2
CASSLQGGYGYTF
TGTGCCAGCAGCCTACAGGGTGGCTATGGCTACACCTTC
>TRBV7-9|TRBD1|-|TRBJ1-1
CASRQGGLETEAFF
TGTGCCAGCAGACAGGGGGGTTTGGAAACTGAAGCTTTCTTT
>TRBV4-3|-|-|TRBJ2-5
CASSQGTHSEETQYF
TGCGCCAGCAGCCAAGGGACACACTCAGAAGAGACCCAGTACTTC
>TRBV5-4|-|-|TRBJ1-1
CASSFQGMNTEAFF
TGTGCCAGCAGCTTCCAGGGAATGAACACTGAAGCTTTCTTT
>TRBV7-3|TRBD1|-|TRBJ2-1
CASRHTGQGASEQFF
TGTGCCAGCAGACATACCGGACAGGGGGCGAGTGAGCAGTTCTTC